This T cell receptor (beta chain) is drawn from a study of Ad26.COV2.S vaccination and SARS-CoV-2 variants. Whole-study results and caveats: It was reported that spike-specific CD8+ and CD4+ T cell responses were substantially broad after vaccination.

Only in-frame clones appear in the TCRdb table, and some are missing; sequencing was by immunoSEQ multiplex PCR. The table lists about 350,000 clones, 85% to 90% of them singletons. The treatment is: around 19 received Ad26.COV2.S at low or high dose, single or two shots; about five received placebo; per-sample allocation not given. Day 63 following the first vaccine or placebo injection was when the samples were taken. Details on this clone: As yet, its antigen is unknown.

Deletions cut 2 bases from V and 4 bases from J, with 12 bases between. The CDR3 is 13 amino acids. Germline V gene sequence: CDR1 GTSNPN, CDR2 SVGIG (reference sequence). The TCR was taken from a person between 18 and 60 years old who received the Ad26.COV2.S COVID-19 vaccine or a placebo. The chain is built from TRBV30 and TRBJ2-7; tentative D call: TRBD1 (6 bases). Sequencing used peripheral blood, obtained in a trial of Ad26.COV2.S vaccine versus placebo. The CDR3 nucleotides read TGTGCCTGGAGTCTGGGACAACTATACGAGCAGTACTTC. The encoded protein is CAWSLGQLYEQYF.